Following are 29 T cell receptor beta chains from one sample sequenced in a study of cytomegalovirus exposure and HLA in healthy donors (dated by TCRdb to about 2017). Receptors were amplified or captured by the immunoSEQ multiplex PCR assay. The source is immuneACCESS, and TCRdb retained only in-frame sequences with V and J called. Part of the clones is not carried over; for the studies checked, unresolved V genes explain less than half of this, and the remainder is unexplained. The sample includes tens of thousands of clones, with under 95% observed a single time. Approximately 4% of the sample rests with the top ten. The specimen was PBMCs. The receptors originated from a woman aged 25 to 39 in good health and CMV-seronegative.

In its sample, this clone was seen once. This chain connects TRBV30 to TRBJ2-3; TRBD2 is a possible D gene (6 bases). V lost 0 bases and J 6 bases, leaving 10 bases between the germline ends. The CDR3 is 13 residues long. Germline values: CDR1 GTSNPN, CDR2 SVGIG (reference sequence). CDR3 sequence reads: CAWSVEGWDTQYF. For the CDR3, the DNA is TGTGCCTGGAGTGTGGAGGGTTGGGATACGCAGTATTTT.

V usage is TRBV6-6 and J usage is TRBJ2-6; perhaps TRBD1 as D (5 bases). V gave up 7 bases and J gave up 0 bases, with 13 bases separating them. The CDR3 spans 16 residues. CDR1 and CDR2 (germline): MNHNY, SVGAGI (reference sequence). The CDR3 region is CASTTGSSSGANVLTF. In DNA form, the CDR3 reads TGTGCCAGCACCACAGGTTCAAGCTCTGGGGCCAACGTCCTGACTTTC.

V and J are TRBV11-2 and TRBJ2-5; 9 bases map to TRBD2. J lost 4 bases, V lost 0 bases, and 6 bases had no gene match. The CDR3 is made up of 16 amino acids. Germline lookup yields CDR1 SGHAT and CDR2 FQNNGV. CDR3: CASSLDIQAGGETQYF. The CDR3 region has the DNA TGTGCCAGCAGCTTAGATATTCAAGCGGGAGGAGAGACCCAGTACTTC.

The chain is built from TRBV18 and TRBJ2-7, with 10 positions matching TRBD2. The CDR3 loop spans 16 amino acids. J lost 3 bases, V lost 2 bases, and 7 bases had no gene match. The germline V gene encodes CDR1 KGHSH and CDR2 LQKENI. The CDR3, as DNA: TGTGCCAGCTCACCAACCCGAGCGGGAGGGGGCTACGAGCAGTACTTC. Amino acids: CASSPTRAGGGYEQYF.

V is TRBV18 and J is TRBJ2-2; 7 nucleotides agree with TRBD2. Unmatched junction bases numbered 14, after V lost 2 bases and J lost 5 bases. CDR1 is KGHSH, CDR2 LQKENI, per germline. CDR3 length: 18 residues. CDR3 sequence: CASSPGLVSGRRTGELFF. The CDR3 DNA reads as TGTGCCAGCTCACCAGGTCTGGTTAGCGGGCGGAGGACCGGGGAGCTGTTTTTT. Full variable domain (rest looked up from reference TRBV18 and TRBJ2-2): NAGVMQNPRHLVRRRGQEARLRCSPMKGHSHVYWYRQLPEEGLKFMVYLQKENIIDESGMPKERFSAEFPKEGPSILRIQQVVRGDSAAYFCASSPGLVSGRRTGELFFGEGSRLTVL.

The J gene is TRBJ1-1, the V gene TRBV6-4, with D possibly matching TRBD1 (6 bases). CDR1 and CDR2 (germline): MRHNA, SNTAGT. V shed 6 bases and J shed 6 bases, with 17 bases lying between them. This CDR3 is 14 amino acids long. CDR3 coding DNA: TGTGCCAGCAGGGGCCCTGGCAGGGGAGCTGAAGCTTTCTTT. This gives the protein CASRGPGRGAEAFF.

The chain joins TRBV4-1 to TRBJ2-3, with a possible D match to TRBD1 (6 bases). CDR3 length: 15 amino acids. The V end was cut by 5 bases, the J end by 2 bases, with 14 bases between. Looked up from germline, CDR1 is MGHRA and CDR2 is YSYEKL. Here the CDR3 reads CASSSGQMTTDTQYF. CDR3 coding DNA: TGCGCCAGCAGCTCGGGACAAATGACCACAGATACGCAGTATTTT.

The chain employs TRBV6-6 and TRBJ1-1; tentatively, D is TRBD1 (6 bases). The ends were cut back, 2 bases at V and 1 base at J, with 11 bases in the middle. This CDR3 region has 15 residues. Germline lookup yields CDR1 MNHNY and CDR2 SVGAGI (reference sequence). The CDR3 region is CASSYPQGGNTEAFF. The CDR3 DNA sequence: TGTGCCAGCAGTTACCCACAGGGCGGGAACACTGAAGCTTTCTTT.

The gene calls are TRBV5-6 and TRBJ2-7; 8 bases map to TRBD2. The J call may be incorrect, as the DNA end agrees better with TRBJ2-5. From germline, CDR1 is SGHDT and CDR2 YYEEEE. This CDR3 is 16 amino acids long. CDR3 sequence reads: CASSPISGAYQETQYF. CDR3 DNA: TGTGCCAGCAGCCCCATTAGCGGGGCGTACCAAGAGACCCAGTACTTC.

The rearrangement joins TRBV5-4 to TRBJ1-2; D is uncertain. This CDR3 is built from 13 residues. The V end lost 0 bases, the J end lost 8 bases, and 11 bases lay between the germline ends. Germline loops: CDR1 SGHNT, CDR2 YYREEE (reference sequence). This CDR3 is CASSLDPGWGYTF. CDR3 DNA: TGTGCCAGCAGCTTGGATCCTGGCTGGGGCTACACCTTC.

This sequence joins TRBV28 and TRBJ1-2; D might be TRBD1 (6 bases). V lost 3 bases, J lost 8 bases, and 19 bases lay in between. This CDR3 region has 15 residues. In germline, CDR1 is MDHEN, CDR2 SYDVKM. CDR3 residues: CASSLGAVVGWGYTF. The CDR3, as DNA: TGTGCCAGCAGTTTGGGGGCCGTCGTTGGGTGGGGCTACACCTTC.

DNA for the CDR3: TGCGCCAGCAGCCCCGAGGGCCGAAGTCACAACACTGAAGCTTTCTTT. Translated: CASSPEGRSHNTEAFF. The chain combines TRBV5-1 with TRBJ1-1; the D is unclear. CDR3 length: 16 amino acids. CDR1 is SGHRS, CDR2 YFSETQ, per germline. Between the trimmed V and J ends, which lost 4 bases and 2 bases, there was a span of 18 bases.

This chain uses TRBV6-8 with TRBJ2-4, with TRBD1 matching 10 bases. The CDR3 extends over 19 amino acids. After removal of 10 bases from V and 0 bases from J, the junction contained 18 bases not matched to a gene. CDR1 and CDR2 (germline): MNHGY, SAAAGT. CDR3: CATSLAGDRGVEAKNIQYF. The CDR3 bases are TGTGCCACCAGCCTGGCCGGGGACAGGGGAGTAGAAGCCAAAAACATTCAGTACTTC.

The gene calls are TRBV5-1 and TRBJ1-6; 7 bases map to TRBD1. The CDR3 is made up of 15 amino acids. Germline loops: CDR1 SGHRS, CDR2 YFSETQ. Losses at the gene ends were 3 bases for V and 10 bases for J; bases not matched to a gene: 10. The DNA for the CDR3 is TGCGCCAGCAGCTCGGAGAGACAGGGTAGCTCACCCCTCCACTTT. The encoded protein is CASSSERQGSSPLHF.

This chain connects TRBV5-4 to TRBJ1-1, with 7 bases fitting TRBD1. CDR1 and CDR2 (germline): SGHNT, YYREEE (reference sequence). The CDR3 has 15 amino acids. V lost 5 bases and J lost 1; bases outside the gene matches: 8. The CDR3 region is CASRPQTGQNTEAFF. CDR3 DNA sequence: TGTGCCAGCAGGCCACAGACAGGGCAGAACACTGAAGCTTTCTTT.

A single count supports this clone. This chain joins TRBV7-8 and TRBJ1-1; 9 nucleotides agree with TRBD1. CDR1 SGHVS and CDR2 FQNEAQ come from the germline V gene. V was clipped by 3 bases and J by 9 bases; unmatched bases: 11. This CDR3 spans 15 amino acids. The CDR3 nucleotides read TGTGCCAGCAGCTTCGACGGGACAGGGCTCGATCAAGCTTTCTTT. This gives the protein CASSFDGTGLDQAFF. Drawing the rest from reference TRBV7-8 and TRBJ1-1, the complete variable domain is GAGVSQSPRYKVAKRGQDVALRCDPISGHVSLFWYQQALGQGPEFLTYFQNEAQLDKSGLPSDRFFAERPEGSVSTLKIQRTQQEDSAVYLCASSFDGTGLDQAFFGQGTRLTVV.

In its sample, this clone was seen once. The chain employs TRBV9 and TRBJ1-5, with 8 bases aligning to TRBD1. With 4 bases clipped from V and 5 bases from J, the junction kept 8 bases outside the gene matches. The CDR3 is made up of 15 amino acids. The germline CDR1 and CDR2 sequences are SGDLS and YYNGEE. CDR3: CASSPTDRDYQPQHF. The CDR3 nucleotides are TGTGCCAGCAGCCCAACGGACAGGGACTATCAGCCCCAGCATTTT.

This clone has only a few counts. This chain uses TRBV2 with TRBJ2-5, with D perhaps matching TRBD2 (6 bases). V was cut by 6 bases and J by 7 bases, with 6 bases left in between. CDR3 length: 10 amino acids. The germline gives CDR1 SNHLY, CDR2 FYNNEI. This chain's CDR3 is CASRGGTQYF. The DNA of the CDR3 is TGTGCCAGCAGGGGGGGGACCCAGTACTTC. Complete variable domain (other parts from reference TRBV2 and TRBJ2-5): EPEVTQTPSHQVTQMGQEVILRCVPISNHLYFYWYRQILGQKVEFLVSFYNNEISEKSEIFDDQFSVERPDGSNFTLKIRSTKLEDSAMYFCASRGGTQYFGPGTRLLVL.

CDR3 sequence reads: CASSFTTSGGSVYNEQFF. The CDR3 bases are TGCGCCAGCAGCTTTACGACTAGCGGGGGTTCCGTTTACAATGAGCAGTTCTTC. J is TRBJ2-1 and V is TRBV5-1; 12 nucleotides line up with TRBD2. The J segment lost 4 bases and the V segment lost 2 bases, leaving 10 bases of the junction unmatched. The germline CDR1 and CDR2 sequences are SGHRS and YFSETQ. The CDR3 has 18 residues.

The chain carries TRBV18 and TRBJ1-1, with a possible D match to TRBD1 (5 bases). Germline V gene sequence: CDR1 KGHSH, CDR2 LQKENI. The ends were cut back, 4 bases at V and 3 bases at J, with 18 bases in the middle. The CDR3 consists of 16 residues. CDR3 bases: TGTGCCAGCTCACTAGGTAGATGGGGGGATTACACTGAAGCTTTCTTT. Its translation: CASSLGRWGDYTEAFF.

The chain uses TRBV5-1 and TRBJ2-3; D uncertain. CDR1 and CDR2 from the germline V gene are SGHRS and YFSETQ. With 3 bases removed from V and 5 bases from J, the gap between germline ends came to 22 bases. The CDR3 length is 17 residues. DNA for the CDR3: TGCGCCAGCAGCTCGTCTCTGACCAGCCCTCGCGGAGATACGCAGTATTTT. Protein: CASSSSLTSPRGDTQYF. The entire variable domain, with the rest obtained from reference TRBV5-1 and TRBJ2-3, is as follows: KAGVTQTPRYLIKTRGQQVTLSCSPISGHRSVSWYQQTPGQGLQFLFEYFSETQRNKGNFPGRFSGRQFSNSRSEMNVSTLELGDSALYLCASSSSLTSPRGDTQYFGPGTRLTVL.

This chain joins TRBV29-1 and TRBJ2-3, with 14 bases matching TRBD2. J was trimmed by 0 bases and V by 7 bases; bases with no gene match: 9. This CDR3 spans 17 amino acids. CDR1 and CDR2 from the germline V gene are SQVTM and ANQGSEA. This CDR3 is CSAGLAGGSLSTDTQYF. As DNA, the CDR3 is TGCAGCGCAGGACTAGCGGGAGGCTCACTCAGCACAGATACGCAGTATTTT.

This chain connects TRBV5-1 to TRBJ2-3; 10 bases map to TRBD2. The germline V gene has CDR1 SGHRS and CDR2 YFSETQ. This CDR3 contains 16 residues. V lost 4 bases, J lost 1 base, and 6 bases stayed unmatched. For the CDR3, the DNA is TGCGCCAGCAGCCCCGGGAGCGGGAGGGGCACAGATACGCAGTATTTT. This translates into CASSPGSGRGTDTQYF.

This clone was counted once. The chain couples TRBV5-4 to TRBJ2-3; D may be TRBD2 (5 bases). This CDR3 spans 16 amino acids. V was clipped by 0 bases and J by 3 bases, with 14 bases between them. CDR1 and CDR2 from the germline V gene are SGHNT and YYREEE (reference sequence). For the CDR3, the DNA is TGTGCCAGCAGCTTGGGATTTTCGGGGTTTACAGATACGCAGTATTTT. It is translated as CASSLGFSGFTDTQYF.

The chain employs TRBV28 and TRBJ1-1; 7 bases match TRBD1. V shed 6 bases, J shed 1 base, and the junction held 2 bases outside the gene matches. The germline gives CDR1 MDHEN, CDR2 SYDVKM. This CDR3 region has 13 residues. The CDR3 DNA is TGTGCCAGCAGCTACAGGGGGAACACTGAAGCTTTCTTT. It is translated as CASSYRGNTEAFF.

This chain connects TRBV29-1 to TRBJ2-7; 13 bases line up with TRBD2. This CDR3 spans 16 amino acids. CDR1 is SQVTM and CDR2 is ANQGSEA in the germline V gene. The J segment lost 4 bases and the V segment lost 3 bases, leaving 9 bases of the junction unmatched. The CDR3 DNA sequence: TGCAGCGTTGAGGGGGGACTAGCGGGACGCCCATACGAGCAGTACTTC. It is translated as CSVEGGLAGRPYEQYF.

This sequence joins TRBV18 and TRBJ2-1, with 9 bases that match TRBD1. V dropped 3 bases and J dropped 0; count of bases not matched to a gene: 3. The CDR3 length is 16 residues. The germline CDR1 and CDR2 sequences are KGHSH and LQKENI. As DNA, the CDR3 is TGTGCCAGCTCACCGGGGGGACAGGGCTCCTACAATGAGCAGTTCTTC. Translated: CASSPGGQGSYNEQFF.

J is TRBJ1-4 and V is TRBV4-1, with D tentatively TRBD1 (6 bases). Per germline, CDR1 MGHRA and CDR2 YSYEKL. The CDR3 loop spans 15 amino acids. V shed 0 bases and J shed 7 bases, with 12 bases lying between them. Here the CDR3 reads CASSQEQGMGEKLFF. In nucleotides, the CDR3 is TGCGCCAGCAGCCAAGAGCAGGGGATGGGTGAAAAACTGTTTTTT.

CDR3 nucleotide sequence: TGTGCCAGCAGTCTGACCAGACTAGCGGGAGTTTCGAACATTCAGTACTTC. Translation: CASSLTRLAGVSNIQYF. The chain combines TRBV2 with TRBJ2-4; the match to TRBD2 covers 12 bases. The CDR3 is made up of 17 amino acids. The V segment lost 5 bases and the J segment 7 bases; nucleotides outside the gene matches: 12. Germline CDR1 and CDR2: SNHLY and FYNNEI.